The rows below give T cell receptor beta chains drawn from one sample of a study of blood T cell repertoires in COVID-19. The method was immunoSEQ multiplex PCR; TCRdb's version includes in-frame clones alone and lacks a portion of them. In the table there are some 390,000 clones, around 92% of which are singletons. The material sequenced was PBMCs or T cells enriched from blood (not recorded which). The origin of the receptors is a woman aged 25 to 39 who had recovered from COVID-19. Each CDR3 is given with its conserved first and last residue. Expanded clones get a size class; other rows say once, few or many, or leave the size out.

>TRBV4-2|TRBJ2-1|NA
CASRTSGSYNEQFF
>TRBV25-1|TRBJ1-2|NA
CASSEYWQGAYGYTF
>TRBV29-1|TRBJ1-1|NA
CSGLQGLSTEAFF
>TRBV2|TRBJ2-5|NA
CASSVERGVETQYF
>TRBV5-6|TRBJ1-2|NA
CASSPTGYGYTF
>TRBV4-3|TRBJ1-2|NA
CASSQGTGHGYTF
>TRBV5-1|TRBJ2-2|NA
CASSFGTRNTGELFF
>TRBV7-9|TRBJ1-3|NA
CASSFSTGAGNTIYF
>TRBV18|TRBJ1-6|NA
CASSPGQSSYNSPLHF
>TRBV19|TRBJ1-3|NA
CASTLQDRGGNTIYF
>TRBV19|TRBJ2-2|NA
CASRTAGTSGKAGELFF
>TRBV6-5|TRBJ1-2|NA
CASRTGANYGYTF
>TRBV4-3|TRBJ2-1|NA
CASSSRTGGYNEQFF
>TRBV30|TRBJ1-2|NA
CAWSVGRRGSGYTF
>TRBV28|TRBJ2-5|NA
CASSLRTSGGVQETQYF
>TRBV28|TRBJ2-7|NA
CASSSTGTTLTYEQYF
>TRBV29-1|TRBJ1-2|NA
CSVEGRLNYGYTF
>TRBV29-1|TRBJ1-2|few
CSVDRDYGYTF
>TRBV27|TRBJ2-7|NA
CASSLPYGYEQYF
>TRBV7-2|TRBJ2-5|NA
CASSHTGTSGTRRQETQYF
>TRBV10-3|TRBJ2-7|NA
CAISENQSRGEEQYF
>TRBV4-1|TRBJ2-7|NA
CASSQGPGGRYEQYF
>TRBV30|TRBJ2-7|NA
CAWSVGRSYEQYF
>TRBV2|TRBJ1-6|NA
CASHLRTGGTSPLHF
>TRBV12-5|TRBJ1-5|NA
CASGLFQVYSNQPQHF
>TRBV11-2|TRBJ1-3|NA
CASSKGLTGNTIYF
>TRBV5-1|TRBJ2-1|NA
CASSLTAGGLNEQFF
>TRBV12-3/TRBV12-4|TRBJ2-1|NA
CASSLLAGNEQFF
>TRBV5-1|TRBJ2-2|NA
CASSLGTGSGELFF
>TRBV7-2|TRBJ2-2|NA
CASSFRRGELFF
>TRBV7-3|TRBJ1-6|NA
CASSLYSNSPLHF
>TRBV6-1|TRBJ2-7|NA
CASSERAGASYEQYF
>TRBV5-1|TRBJ1-1|few
CASSLDQGSYQAFF
>TRBV2|TRBJ1-6|NA
CASIWTADSPLHF
>TRBV5-4|TRBJ2-7|NA
CASSLGLAGPYEQYF
>TRBV7-9|TRBJ1-2|NA
CASWDRGNNGYTF
>TRBV28|TRBJ1-5|NA
CASSTPQGASNQPQHF
>TRBV19|TRBJ2-7|NA
CASKTGQGVDEQYF
>TRBV27|TRBJ1-1|NA
CASSNRNTEAFF
>TRBV30|TRBJ1-1|once
CAWSGTGSAFF
>TRBV5-1|TRBJ1-2|NA
CASSFAGGANYGYTF
>TRBV25-1|TRBJ1-2|NA
CASSELQGRWDGYTF
>TRBV6-5|TRBJ2-5|NA
CASGPRGQETQYF
>TRBV20-1|TRBJ1-1|NA
CSAPLNTEAFF
>TRBV7-9|TRBJ1-5|NA
CASSSKGQPNQPQHF
>TRBV27|TRBJ2-3|NA
CASSPNLWRASTDTQYF
>TRBV2|TRBJ2-3|NA
CASSDPGLVGTDTQYF
>TRBV19|TRBJ1-1|NA
CASSIVGGHGTEAFF
>TRBV4-1|TRBJ1-2|few
CASSQDRIGYTF
>TRBV9|TRBJ2-2|NA
CASSDSPIRDTGELFF
>TRBV30|TRBJ1-1|once
CAWSVQGTSTEAFF
>TRBV25-1|TRBJ1-2|once
CASSGGLGGYTF
>TRBV3-1/TRBV3-2|TRBJ1-3|once
CASSQDRGGLNTIYF
>TRBV29-1|TRBJ1-5|NA
CSVLRGLGQEIGNQPQHF